These T cell receptor beta chains were read from a single sample in a study of cytomegalovirus exposure and HLA in healthy donors. Assay used: immunoSEQ multiplex PCR; TCRdb lists only in-frame clones, some missing. This table has roughly 150,000 clones, 70% to 90% appearing once. What was sequenced was PBMCs. The receptors shown here come from a woman younger than 30 in good health and CMV-seronegative. Both conserved end residues are part of each CDR3. Clone size, where shown, is once, few, many, or a class for clones that have expanded.

cdr3_aa: CASRYKLAGEAYEQYF; clone_size: once; j_call: TRBJ2-7; v_call: TRBV27
cdr3_aa: CASSQDLAAYNEQFF; clone_size: few; j_call: TRBJ2-1; v_call: TRBV4-3
cdr3_aa: CATSRLRFDQPQHF; clone_size: .; j_call: TRBJ1-5; v_call: TRBV19
cdr3_aa: CASSQVRSSGTDTQYF; clone_size: few; j_call: TRBJ2-3; v_call: TRBV4-3
cdr3_aa: CASSLGKSNQPQHF; clone_size: few; j_call: TRBJ1-5; v_call: TRBV7-9
cdr3_aa: CASSPGFYPLNYGYTF; clone_size: .; j_call: TRBJ1-2; v_call: TRBV4-1
cdr3_aa: CASSLGSSYGYTF; clone_size: .; j_call: TRBJ1-2; v_call: TRBV27
cdr3_aa: CASSQASVKGYTF; clone_size: once; j_call: TRBJ1-2; v_call: TRBV28
cdr3_aa: CASSFPNQPQHF; clone_size: .; j_call: TRBJ1-5; v_call: TRBV27
cdr3_aa: CASRTGKQPQHF; clone_size: few; j_call: TRBJ1-5; v_call: TRBV28
cdr3_aa: CASSLVAGMNTGELFF; clone_size: .; j_call: TRBJ2-2; v_call: TRBV11-3
cdr3_aa: CASRADRVYYGYTF; clone_size: .; j_call: TRBJ1-2; v_call: TRBV7-9
cdr3_aa: CASSLPGGRGYTF; clone_size: .; j_call: TRBJ1-2; v_call: TRBV5-4
cdr3_aa: CASRSNTGFYGYTF; clone_size: few; j_call: TRBJ1-2; v_call: TRBV27
cdr3_aa: CASSQVGGGRNEQFF; clone_size: .; j_call: TRBJ2-1; v_call: TRBV14
cdr3_aa: CASRKGLAGSTDTQYF; clone_size: .; j_call: TRBJ2-3; v_call: TRBV2
cdr3_aa: CASSLGLTGYSGNTIYF; clone_size: .; j_call: TRBJ1-3; v_call: TRBV28
cdr3_aa: CASSSTQGFDSPLHF; clone_size: .; j_call: TRBJ1-6; v_call: TRBV7-2
cdr3_aa: CASSETDPTDTQYF; clone_size: .; j_call: TRBJ2-3; v_call: TRBV5-4
cdr3_aa: CASSPRDSSYEQYF; clone_size: .; j_call: TRBJ2-7; v_call: TRBV18
cdr3_aa: CASGTGLAGLSDEQFF; clone_size: .; j_call: TRBJ2-1; v_call: TRBV12-5
cdr3_aa: CSAARTRNTGELFF; clone_size: .; j_call: TRBJ2-2; v_call: TRBV29-1
cdr3_aa: CASRRGQTGPAFF; clone_size: .; j_call: TRBJ1-1; v_call: TRBV7-9
cdr3_aa: CASSPTGEVYEQYF; clone_size: .; j_call: TRBJ2-7; v_call: TRBV4-3
cdr3_aa: CTSSPSPGGLANEKLFF; clone_size: once; j_call: TRBJ1-4; v_call: TRBV1
cdr3_aa: CAISGRNAAGANVLTF; clone_size: .; j_call: TRBJ2-6; v_call: TRBV10-3
cdr3_aa: CASSPLAGGMNEQFF; clone_size: .; j_call: TRBJ2-1; v_call: TRBV7-3
cdr3_aa: CASSLIVGTYEQYF; clone_size: .; j_call: TRBJ2-7; v_call: TRBV5-1
cdr3_aa: CASSIRGARNYGYTF; clone_size: .; j_call: TRBJ1-2; v_call: TRBV19
cdr3_aa: CASSLGAYEQYF; clone_size: .; j_call: .; v_call: TRBV13
cdr3_aa: CASSFVAGQGSEKLFF; clone_size: once; j_call: TRBJ1-4; v_call: TRBV27
cdr3_aa: CASSSRAGGYNEQFF; clone_size: .; j_call: TRBJ2-1; v_call: TRBV9
cdr3_aa: CASSFGGDGNQPQHF; clone_size: .; j_call: TRBJ1-5; v_call: TRBV5-5
cdr3_aa: CSALTGFGNEQFF; clone_size: once; j_call: TRBJ2-1; v_call: TRBV29-1
cdr3_aa: CASSQGSTAGRQFF; clone_size: .; j_call: TRBJ2-1; v_call: TRBV4-3
cdr3_aa: CASSPDSENTEAFF; clone_size: .; j_call: TRBJ1-1; v_call: TRBV6-1
cdr3_aa: CASRTGFEGYTF; clone_size: .; j_call: TRBJ1-2; v_call: TRBV27
cdr3_aa: CASRYRDSYNEKLFF; clone_size: .; j_call: TRBJ1-4; v_call: TRBV19
cdr3_aa: CASSQGGGSNEQFF; clone_size: .; j_call: TRBJ2-1; v_call: TRBV4-1
cdr3_aa: CASSFGGSYEQYF; clone_size: .; j_call: TRBJ2-7; v_call: TRBV5-8
cdr3_aa: CASEEQLKLFF; clone_size: .; j_call: TRBJ1-4; v_call: TRBV25-1
cdr3_aa: CASSWAGGGDEQYF; clone_size: .; j_call: TRBJ2-7; v_call: TRBV5-4
cdr3_aa: CASSPGQGDSPLHF; clone_size: .; j_call: TRBJ1-6; v_call: TRBV5-1
cdr3_aa: CASSFGGASTGELFF; clone_size: .; j_call: TRBJ2-2; v_call: TRBV5-4
cdr3_aa: CASSSELAGGYNEQFF; clone_size: .; j_call: TRBJ2-1; v_call: TRBV28
cdr3_aa: CASSTARQGWSNYGYTF; clone_size: .; j_call: TRBJ1-2; v_call: TRBV19